A single sample gave rise to the 5 T cell receptor beta chains below, sequenced in a study of blood T cell repertoires in COVID-19. Assay used: immunoSEQ multiplex PCR; TCRdb lists only in-frame clones, some missing. This table has around 100,000 clones, 89% appearing once. The source material was peripheral blood. Source of these receptors: a woman of 80 years or more in a cohort sampled during active COVID-19.

The rearrangement links TRBV9 to TRBJ2-3; 7 positions match TRBD2. The CDR3 is made up of 16 amino acids. From germline, CDR1 is SGDLS and CDR2 YYNGEE. After removal of 0 bases from V and 4 bases from J, the junction contained 8 bases not matched to a gene. In DNA form, the CDR3 reads TGTGCCAGCAGCGTAGCACCAGCGGGAACCCCAGATACGCAGTATTTT. As protein: CASSVAPAGTPDTQYF.

DNA for the CDR3: TGTGCCAGCAGCTTGAACAGGAATCAGCCCCAGCATTTT. Its protein product is CASSLNRNQPQHF. The rearrangement uses TRBV5-6 and TRBJ1-5; tentatively, D is TRBD1 (5 bases). The CDR3 is 13 residues long. The V end was cut by 1 base, the J end by 4 bases, with 6 bases between. Germline assignment: CDR1 SGHDT and CDR2 YYEEEE.

This chain links TRBV4-1 with TRBJ2-3; 14 positions match TRBD2. After removal of 1 base from V and 5 bases from J, the junction contained 5 bases not matched to a gene. From germline, CDR1 is MGHRA and CDR2 YSYEKL. The CDR3 is 17 residues long. In nucleotides, the CDR3 is TGCGCCAGCAGCCAAGGGCTGGGACTAGCGGGAGAAGATACGCAGTATTTT. It specifies CASSQGLGLAGEDTQYF.

The rearrangement uses TRBV5-1 and TRBJ2-2; perhaps TRBD1 as D (6 bases). Germline V lookup: CDR1 SGHRS, CDR2 YFSETQ. This CDR3 has 13 amino acids. Between the trimmed V and J ends, which lost 6 bases and 6 bases, there was a span of 12 bases. The CDR3 DNA sequence: TGCGCCAGCACCCGAGGGGGTCCCGGGGAGCTGTTTTTT. Translation gives CASTRGGPGELFF.

The chain is built from TRBV18 and TRBJ2-7; D perhaps matches TRBD1 (5 bases). V was shortened by 3 bases and J by 3 bases, with 12 bases between the two germline ends. Looked up from germline, CDR1 is KGHSH and CDR2 is LQKENI. The CDR3 spans 14 residues. This CDR3 is CASSPLTDLYEQYF. The DNA of the CDR3 is TGTGCCAGCTCACCTTTGACAGACCTCTACGAGCAGTACTTC. The whole variable domain, remainder taken from reference TRBV18 and TRBJ2-7, is NAGVMQNPRHLVRRRGQEARLRCSPMKGHSHVYWYRQLPEEGLKFMVYLQKENIIDESGMPKERFSAEFPKEGPSILRIQQVVRGDSAAYFCASSPLTDLYEQYFGPGTRLTVT.